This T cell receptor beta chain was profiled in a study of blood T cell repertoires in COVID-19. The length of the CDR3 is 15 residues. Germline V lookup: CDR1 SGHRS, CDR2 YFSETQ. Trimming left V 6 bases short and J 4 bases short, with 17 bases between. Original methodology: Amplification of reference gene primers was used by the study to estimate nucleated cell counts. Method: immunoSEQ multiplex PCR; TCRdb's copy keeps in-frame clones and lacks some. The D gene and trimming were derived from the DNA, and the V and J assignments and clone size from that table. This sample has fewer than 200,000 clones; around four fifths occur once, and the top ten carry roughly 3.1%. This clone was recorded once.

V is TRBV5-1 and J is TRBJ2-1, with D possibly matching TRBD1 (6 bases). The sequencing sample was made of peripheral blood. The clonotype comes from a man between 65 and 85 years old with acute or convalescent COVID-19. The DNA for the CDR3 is TGCGCCAGCACCAATGCCGGGACACCGTACAATGAGCAGTTCTTC. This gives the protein CASTNAGTPYNEQFF.